This T cell receptor beta chain was retrieved from a study of human T cells and chemical hapten exposure. In the study overall: Application of 0.01% DPC to the upper back was done by patch test, with a reading at 6 days.

The time point here: patch test 3, about 24 weeks after DPC sensitization. Sample treatment: therapeutic diphenylcyclopropenone sensitization with weekly scalp DPC. Each donor was an alopecia patient between 18 and 70 years of age who qualified for DPC. Extraction yielded total RNA from whole blood (unfractionated). The library attached unique molecular identifiers to individual cDNA molecules. One entry per CDR3 protein, called by TCRdb with MiXCR from the RACE reads. The table lists under 200,000 distinct CDR3 sequences, about a quarter of them singletons. This CDR3 is built from 13 residues. V lost 4 bases to trimming and J lost 4 bases, with 11 bases between them. Germline V gene data show CDR1 as MGHRA and CDR2 as YSYEKL.

The V call is TRBV4-1, the J call TRBJ2-7; D unresolved. The receptor was isolated from a young woman with alopecia areata. Some clones in this sample may be carry-over from other donors' samples. The sample was whole blood, taken in connection with sensitization to the hapten diphenylcyclopropenone (DPC). CDR3 nucleotides: TGCGCCAGCAGCCGGCTGGCGTATTACGAGCAGTACTTC. This codes for CASSRLAYYEQYF.